This entry lists 29 T cell receptor beta chains sequenced from one sample in a study of response to subunit inactivated influenza vaccine. Via MiXCR, TCRdb re-called the RT-PCR reads, giving one row per CDR3 protein. The table has hundreds of thousands of distinct CDR3 sequences, about 14% seen once. The sample consisted of PBMCs from blood, taken less than 15 days before vaccination. The receptors were sampled from a man in his fifties who received an inactivated influenza vaccine.

Ten or more counts support this clonotype. J is TRBJ2-7 and V is TRBV20-1; no reliable D call. Trimming removed 5 bases at V and 3 bases at J, with 17 bases between. The CDR3 runs to 14 residues. Germline V CDR1 and CDR2: DFQATT, SNEGSKA (reference sequence). CDR3 loop: CSAPSVPLGYEQYF. The CDR3 DNA sequence: TGCAGTGCTCCCTCGGTCCCGTTAGGCTACGAGCAGTACTTC.

The chain combines TRBV29-1 with TRBJ2-5; possible D gene TRBD2, 5 bases. The V gene lost 5 bases and the J gene lost 5 bases, with 18 bases spanning the gap. The CDR3 totals 14 residues. CDR1 SQVTM and CDR2 ANQGSEA come from the germline V gene. CDR3: CSVRTGNQQETQYF. CDR3 DNA: TGCAGCGTTCGGACGGGGAACCAACAGGAGACCCAGTACTTC.

The rearrangement joins TRBV24-1 to TRBJ1-6, with D perhaps matching TRBD1 (6 bases). V lost 4 bases, J lost 8 bases, and 8 bases lay in between. The CDR3 length is 13 residues. Per the germline V gene, CDR1 is KGHDR and CDR2 is SFDVKD. The CDR3, as DNA: TGTGCCACCAGTGACAGGGGCGATTCACCCCTCCACTTT. The encoded protein is CATSDRGDSPLHF.

The CDR3 reads CASSLFVRDSPSYEQYF. The CDR3 DNA is TGTGCCAGCAGTTTGTTCGTTCGGGACTCTCCATCCTACGAGCAGTACTTC. This rearrangement joins TRBV28 to TRBJ2-7; a weak D match, TRBD2 (6 bases). CDR1 and CDR2 (germline): MDHEN, SYDVKM. V lost 3 bases to trimming and J lost 1 base, with 19 bases between them. This CDR3 contains 17 residues.

This clonotype appeared many times. The chain has TRBV5-1 and TRBJ2-7; no definite D call. V gave up 0 bases and J gave up 2 bases, with 15 bases separating them. This CDR3 comprises 16 residues. Germline V CDR1 and CDR2: SGHRS, YFSETQ. The CDR3 DNA is TGCGCCAGCAGCTTGGCCTCCTATCCGGGCACCTACGAGCAGTACTTC. Translation: CASSLASYPGTYEQYF.

The CDR3 nucleotides are TGTGCCAGCAGGATTGGGGGCGGGAGGGCCGGGGATACGCAGTATTTT. Translated: CASRIGGGRAGDTQYF. The V gene is TRBV5-4, the J gene TRBJ2-3; 9 bases align to TRBD2. Per the germline V gene, CDR1 is SGHNT and CDR2 is YYREEE (reference sequence). The CDR3 loop spans 16 amino acids. Trimming at V came to 5 bases and at J to 6 bases, leaving 13 bases not matched to a gene.

In its sample, this clonotype was seen a few times. The V and J genes are TRBV28 and TRBJ2-3; D unclear. Deletions cut 2 bases from V and 8 bases from J, with 8 bases between. The CDR3 is 12 amino acids. The germline V gene has CDR1 MDHEN and CDR2 SYDVKM. The CDR3 sequence is CASSLVRGTQYF. CDR3 in DNA: TGTGCCAGCAGTTTAGTGCGCGGTACGCAGTATTTT.

In its sample, this clonotype was seen a few times. The chain couples TRBV12-3 or TRBV12-4 to TRBJ2-3; TRBD2 might be the D (6 bases). V was pared by 2 bases and J by 2 bases, with 17 bases between. This CDR3 comprises 17 residues. The CDR3 is CASSLRKWRGYTDTQYF. The CDR3 DNA sequence: TGTGCCAGCAGTTTAAGAAAGTGGAGGGGATACACAGATACGCAGTATTTT.

This clonotype turned up a few times. The chain recombines TRBV5-4 with TRBJ2-1, with 9 bases matching TRBD1. Germline-derived CDR1 and CDR2 are SGHNT and YYREEE (reference sequence). There are 16 residues in the CDR3. V lost 4 bases to trimming and J lost 7 bases; unmatched junction nucleotides: 12. The CDR3 reads CASSTTGQGINNEQFF. In DNA, the CDR3 is TGTGCCAGCAGCACAACGGGACAGGGTATCAATAATGAGCAGTTCTTC. Using reference TRBV5-4 and TRBJ2-1 for the parts outside the CDR3, the full variable domain is ETGVTQSPTHLIKTRGQQVTLRCSSQSGHNTVSWYQQALGQGPQFIFQYYREEENGRGNFPPRFSGLQFPNYSSELNVNALELDDSALYLCASSTTGQGINNEQFFGPGTRLTVL.

This clonotype was seen a few times. The chain combines TRBV29-1 with TRBJ2-7; a weak D match, TRBD1 (6 bases). The CDR3 spans 14 residues. The germline CDR1 and CDR2 sequences are SQVTM and ANQGSEA. V was pared by 3 bases and J by 2 bases, with 14 bases between. The DNA for the CDR3 is TGCAGCGTTGATACGGGGCAGGGGACCTACGAGCAGTACTTC. It translates to CSVDTGQGTYEQYF.

This rearrangement joins TRBV4-1 to TRBJ1-5, with 9 bases aligning to TRBD1. Germline values: CDR1 MGHRA, CDR2 YSYEKL. V lost 0 bases to trimming and J lost 5 bases; unmatched junction nucleotides: 5. The length of the CDR3 is 16 residues. This CDR3 reads CASSQDENRGHQPQHF. The CDR3 coding sequence is TGCGCCAGCAGCCAAGATGAGAACAGGGGGCATCAGCCCCAGCATTTT.

The chain combines TRBV5-1 with TRBJ2-7; D perhaps matches TRBD1 (6 bases). Trimming stripped 4 bases from V and 6 bases from J, with 11 bases between. The CDR3 consists of 12 residues. Germline lookup yields CDR1 SGHRS and CDR2 YFSETQ. This chain's CDR3 is CASSDTGPEQYF. The CDR3 coding sequence is TGCGCCAGCAGCGATACAGGGCCCGAGCAGTACTTC.

The chain is built from TRBV6-1 and TRBJ2-3, with D perhaps assigned TRBD1 or TRBD2 (6 bases each). The CDR3 sequence is 15 residues long. CDR1 is MNHNS and CDR2 is SASEGT in the germline V gene. Trimming took off 6 bases at V and 7 bases at J, with 20 bases between the two ends. As DNA, the CDR3 is TGTGCCAGCAGAGGCCCGACCCGAGGGGGGCATACGCAGTATTTT. Translated, it gives CASRGPTRGGHTQYF.

This clonotype was observed a few times. The rearrangement uses TRBV7-2 and TRBJ1-2, with a tentative D call TRBD1 (5 bases). Germline CDR1 and CDR2: SGHTA and FQGNSA. CDR3 size: 15 residues. The V end was cut by 0 bases, the J end by 7 bases, with 15 bases between. The CDR3 protein is CASSLAPAGSSGYTF. The CDR3 DNA reads TGTGCCAGCAGCTTAGCTCCAGCAGGGTCGTCTGGCTACACCTTC.

This clonotype was seen more than once but under ten times. The gene calls are TRBV12-3 or TRBV12-4 and TRBJ2-4; possibly TRBD1 or TRBD2 for D (6 bases each). The CDR3 consists of 12 residues. The ends were cut back, 4 bases at V and 12 bases at J, with 13 bases in the middle. The CDR3 protein is CASSYGTLAQYF. Here the CDR3 DNA reads TGTGCCAGCAGTTACGGGACACTAGCTCAGTACTTC.

The chain joins TRBV5-6 to TRBJ1-1; D is perhaps TRBD1 (5 bases). Germline loops: CDR1 SGHDT, CDR2 YYEEEE. V was shortened by 1 base and J by 5 bases, with 9 bases between the two germline ends. The CDR3 has 13 residues. DNA for the CDR3: TGTGCCAGCAGCTTGATTGGGGGAACTGAAGCTTTCTTT. Protein: CASSLIGGTEAFF.

CDR3 loop: CASSTARIDSYNEQFF. Here the CDR3 DNA reads TGTGCCAGCAGCACCGCTCGCATTGACTCCTACAATGAGCAGTTCTTC. This chain links TRBV27 with TRBJ2-1; D gene ambiguous. Germline V CDR1 and CDR2: MNHEY, SMNVEV (reference sequence). The CDR3 is 16 amino acids. V was pared by 6 bases and J by 0 bases, with 15 bases between.

In its sample, this clonotype was seen many times. This chain links TRBV28 with TRBJ2-1; 7 bases are a match to TRBD1. The CDR3 consists of 20 residues. The V gene end was trimmed by 6 bases and the J gene end by 6 bases; junction bases not matched to a gene: 26. CDR1 is MDHEN, CDR2 SYDVKM, per germline. The CDR3 reads CASRRPPNRGGADIGNEQFF. In nucleotides, the CDR3 is TGTGCCAGCAGGCGCCCCCCTAATAGAGGGGGCGCGGATATTGGCAATGAGCAGTTCTTC.

The rearrangement uses TRBV7-8 and TRBJ2-5, with D tentatively TRBD1 (5 bases). Germline values: CDR1 SGHVS, CDR2 FQNEAQ. This CDR3 has 15 residues. V lost 5 bases, J lost 0 bases, and 13 bases lay in between. The CDR3 loop is CASSGSKGYQETQYF. CDR3 in DNA: TGTGCCAGCAGCGGGTCAAAGGGGTACCAAGAGACCCAGTACTTC. The full variable domain, in which reference TRBV7-8 and TRBJ2-5 provide the parts outside the CDR3, is GAGVSQSPRYKVAKRGQDVALRCDPISGHVSLFWYQQALGQGPEFLTYFQNEAQLDKSGLPSDRFFAERPEGSVSTLKIQRTQQEDSAVYLCASSGSKGYQETQYFGPGTRLLVL.

This clonotype was seen many times. J is TRBJ2-3 and V is TRBV3-1; D remains unclear. The CDR3 contains 13 residues. Germline CDR1 and CDR2: LGHDT and YNNKEL (reference sequence). V lost 2 bases and J lost 3, with 6 bases in between. The CDR3 nucleotides read TGTGCCAGCAGCCAAATCCTGACAGATACGCAGTATTTT. It is translated as CASSQILTDTQYF.

This clonotype was found a few times. V is TRBV20-1 and J is TRBJ2-5, with a tentative D call TRBD2 (6 bases). CDR1 and CDR2 from the germline V gene are DFQATT and SNEGSKA (reference sequence). With 0 bases removed from V and 5 bases from J, the gap between germline ends came to 13 bases. CDR3 length: 14 residues. CDR3 bases: TGCAGTGCTAGAGATCTTGGAGGGTGGGAGACCCAGTACTTC. Its protein is CSARDLGGWETQYF.

This clonotype has a handful of counts. The chain couples TRBV9 to TRBJ2-7; 9 bases match TRBD2. The CDR3 covers 13 residues. The germline CDR1 and CDR2 sequences are SGDLS and YYNGEE. The ends lost 7 bases at V and 7 bases at J; junction bases unmatched: 9. In nucleotides, the CDR3 is TGTGCCAGCGGAGGGGATAGCGGGGGAGAGCAGTACTTC. Its translation: CASGGDSGGEQYF.

The rearrangement joins TRBV10-1 to TRBJ1-4; a weak D match, TRBD1 (5 bases). Trimming cost V 1 base and J 8 bases, with 14 bases left between them. This CDR3 comprises 15 residues. Germline CDR1 reads WNHNN; CDR2 reads SYGVQD (reference sequence). The CDR3 DNA sequence: TGCGCCAGCAGTGAGTTTCAGGGCGTTGAGGAAAAACTGTTTTTT. This translates into CASSEFQGVEEKLFF.

The chain combines TRBV29-1 with TRBJ2-1; no clear D gene. The CDR3 is 15 amino acids. The V and J ends lost 3 bases and 0 bases respectively, with 12 bases between them. Germline CDR1 reads SQVTM; CDR2 reads ANQGSEA. The CDR3 nucleotides are TGCAGCGTTGACTCGCCCTCGAGCTCCTACAATGAGCAGTTCTTC. Translating it yields CSVDSPSSSYNEQFF.

This clonotype was recorded once. J is TRBJ2-7 and V is TRBV20-1; D call uncertain. The CDR3 is 13 amino acids. V was pared by 2 bases and J by 6 bases, with 14 bases between. CDR1 is DFQATT and CDR2 is SNEGSKA in the germline V gene (reference sequence). The CDR3 reads CSARLRWNPEQYF. The CDR3 bases are TGCAGTGCTAGACTCCGGTGGAACCCCGAGCAGTACTTC.

This clonotype occurred many times. CDR3 residues: CASSFGTSGVYEQYF. The CDR3 DNA reads TGCGCCAGCAGCTTCGGGACTAGCGGGGTCTACGAGCAGTACTTC. The chain employs TRBV5-1 and TRBJ2-7, with TRBD2 identical over 13 bases. V was pared by 2 bases and J by 3 bases, with 2 bases of the junction left unmatched. Looked up from germline, CDR1 is SGHRS and CDR2 is YFSETQ. The CDR3 spans 15 residues.

This clonotype was detected only a few times. This chain joins TRBV20-1 and TRBJ2-7; 13 bases map to TRBD2. Germline V gene sequence: CDR1 DFQATT, CDR2 SNEGSKA (reference sequence). CDR3 length: 16 residues. The V and J ends lost 7 bases and 7 bases, in that order; junction bases with no gene match: 16. CDR3 bases: TGCAGTGTTCCGGGACTAGCGGGATCAACGTCGGGTGAGCAGTACTTC. This translates into CSVPGLAGSTSGEQYF.

This clonotype was observed a handful of times. The rearrangement links TRBV12-3 or TRBV12-4 to TRBJ1-1; 10 positions agree with TRBD1. This CDR3 spans 14 amino acids. Trimming took 5 bases from V and 3 from J; bases not matched to a gene: 3. CDR3 sequence (DNA): TGTGCCAGCAGTCCCGGGACAGGGGACACTGAAGCTTTCTTT. Amino acids: CASSPGTGDTEAFF.

Ten or more counts support this clonotype. This rearrangement joins TRBV20-1 to TRBJ1-5, with a possible D match to TRBD1 (5 bases). Germline V gene sequence: CDR1 DFQATT, CDR2 SNEGSKA (reference sequence). The CDR3 has 13 residues. With 6 bases removed from V and 1 base from J, the gap between germline ends came to 10 bases. DNA of the CDR3: TGCAGTGCCATAGGGGACAGCAATCAGCCCCAGCATTTT. It is translated as CSAIGDSNQPQHF.